The entry below gives a single T cell receptor beta chain sequence along with its context. Its specificity is not known. CDR1 is LGHDT, CDR2 YNNKEL, per germline (reference sequence). The CDR3 runs 18 residues. Trimming pared 4 bases from V and 8 bases from J, leaving 27 bases between. This was the immunoSEQ version 4 assay in survey mode. Genomic DNA was diluted to about 9.4 ng/uL, up to 1 ug per sample. Using immunoSEQ multiplex PCR, the repertoire was profiled, and TCRdb retains in-frame clones only, with some absent. In the table there are tens of thousands of clones, about 77% of which are singletons. This specimen belongs to a study of persistence of HIV-infected CD4 T cells. Study context: The sample holds CD4+ T cells responsive to CMV or HIV-1 Gag.

Overlapping HIV-1 Gag 15-mer peptides at around 0.91 ug per peptide per mL were used. CD40L-negative CD69-negative CD45RO-high memory CD4+ T cells were sorted as populations depleted of antigen-responding cells. Adults with HIV-1 started suppressive ART while chronically infected. This chain links TRBV3-1 (or the pseudogene TRBV3-2) with TRBJ2-1; D uncertain. This sequence was found in an adult man with HIV who was CMV-seropositive. The sequenced sample was CD4+ T cells sorted from PBMCs after 18-hour stimulation, obtained from a patient who received antiretroviral therapy. The CDR3 DNA sequence: TGTGCCAGCAGCCGGTATCTTAATGTGGGGTCAGCTATGGATGAGCAGTTCTTC. Translated: CASSRYLNVGSAMDEQFF.